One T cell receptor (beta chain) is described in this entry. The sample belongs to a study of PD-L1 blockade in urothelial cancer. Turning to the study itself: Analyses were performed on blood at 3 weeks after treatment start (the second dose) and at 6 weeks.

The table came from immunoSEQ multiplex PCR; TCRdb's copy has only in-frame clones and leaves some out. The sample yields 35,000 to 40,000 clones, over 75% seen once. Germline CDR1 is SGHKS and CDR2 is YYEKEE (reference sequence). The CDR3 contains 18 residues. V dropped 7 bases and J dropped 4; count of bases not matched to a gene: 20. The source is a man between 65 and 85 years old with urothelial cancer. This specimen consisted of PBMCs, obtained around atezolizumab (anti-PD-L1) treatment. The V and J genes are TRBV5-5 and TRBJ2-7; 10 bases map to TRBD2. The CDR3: CASFGDRGPSGSWYEQYF. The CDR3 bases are TGTGCCAGCTTCGGAGACAGGGGACCTAGCGGGAGTTGGTACGAGCAGTACTTC.